The clone carrying this TCR beta chain was seen more than once but under ten times. Its target is unknown. These data belong to a study of vaccination effects on CD4 cells after COVID-19. At the level of the study: After around 2 million PBMC were placed in each well, they were cultured with approximately 10 IU/ml IL-2 and 8 to 10 ug/ml peptides. Study observations and caveats: Marked clonal contraction was seen late after vaccination (in both infection- and vaccine-induced clones).

Once cultured for about 9 days, the cells underwent separation to obtain CD4+ T cells. Previously uninfected by SARS-CoV-2, the vaccine recipients also showed negative nucleocapsid antibodies. This CDR3 comprises 13 residues. Germline values: CDR1 SGHKS, CDR2 YYEKEE (reference sequence). Trimming stripped 10 bases from V and 8 bases from J, with 21 bases between. Sequenced by immunoSEQ multiplex PCR; TCRdb stores in-frame clones only, minus some. The sample includes 45,000 to 75,000 clones, 60% to 85% of them seen just once. The chain carries TRBV5-5 and TRBJ1-1; the D gene is possibly TRBD1 (5 bases). This sequence originates from a human donor who received a COVID-19 vaccine. Sequenced here: CD4+ T cells from PBMCs cultured without peptide, sampled before COVID-19 vaccination. The CDR3 DNA is TGTGCCGGAAATTCCCAGGGATTTGACGAAGCTTTCTTT. Encoded protein: CAGNSQGFDEAFF.